Below are 13 T cell receptor beta chains sequenced from a single sample in a study of T cell changes during pregnancy in multiple sclerosis. Using immunoSEQ multiplex PCR, the repertoire was profiled, and TCRdb retains in-frame clones only, with some absent. The profile shows over 85,000 clones, approximately 89% of them singletons. Sequencing was performed on peripheral blood, taken in the first trimester of pregnancy. These receptors were collected from a female donor in good health, enrolled as a control in a pregnancy study.

This rearrangement joins TRBV7-8 to TRBJ2-5; 15 bases fit TRBD2. The CDR3 length is 18 residues. Trimming cost V 7 bases and J 3 bases; bases outside gene matches: 12. Per the germline V gene, CDR1 is SGHVS and CDR2 is FQNEAQ. The CDR3 protein is CASTYTGLAGGQKETQYF. CDR3 DNA sequence: TGTGCCAGCACCTATACGGGACTAGCGGGGGGCCAAAAAGAGACCCAGTACTTC.

The V and J genes are TRBV14 and TRBJ1-6; TRBD1 is a possible D gene (6 bases). CDR1 and CDR2 from the germline V gene are SGHDN and FVKESK. CDR3 length: 14 residues. Trimming removed 3 bases from V and 9 bases from J, with 12 bases in between. CDR3 DNA sequence: TGTGCCAGCAGCCAGCAGGGGCGAAGTTCACCCCTCCACTTT. It specifies CASSQQGRSSPLHF.

The V and J genes are TRBV6-5 and TRBJ1-1; TRBD1 matches 7 bases. The germline gives CDR1 MNHEY, CDR2 SVGAGI. J gave up 4 bases and V 2 bases, and 7 bases lay outside the gene matches. This CDR3 is 15 amino acids long. CDR3 amino acids: CASSYLPRGATEAFF. For the CDR3, the DNA is TGTGCCAGCAGTTACCTACCCAGGGGGGCCACTGAAGCTTTCTTT.

The CDR3 sequence is CSVAPGQGSYEQYF. The CDR3 DNA follows: TGCAGCGTCGCTCCGGGACAGGGCTCCTACGAGCAGTACTTC. This chain connects TRBV29-1 to TRBJ2-7; 9 bases agree with TRBD1. Trimming removed 6 bases from V and 0 bases from J; junction bases left unmatched: 6. The length of the CDR3 is 14 residues. CDR1 is SQVTM, CDR2 ANQGSEA, per germline.

V gene TRBV13 combines with J gene TRBJ1-1; D unresolved. V was trimmed by 1 base and J by 7 bases, leaving 10 bases between them. The V gene's germline CDR1 is PRHDT and CDR2 FYEKMQ (reference sequence). This CDR3 is built from 13 residues. CDR3 amino acids: CASSLASVFEAFF. Here the CDR3 DNA reads TGTGCCAGCAGCTTAGCCAGCGTCTTTGAAGCTTTCTTT.

This clone was found a few times. V is TRBV19 and J is TRBJ2-2; D perhaps matches TRBD2 (5 bases). The CDR3 sequence is 15 residues long. V was clipped by 4 bases and J by 4 bases, with 13 bases between them. Germline CDR1 is LNHDA and CDR2 is SQIVND (reference sequence). CDR3 sequence reads: CASSRAVRSTGELFF. The CDR3 DNA sequence: TGTGCCAGTAGTAGAGCGGTGAGGAGCACCGGGGAGCTGTTTTTT.

The chain recombines TRBV14 with TRBJ2-4; 9 bases align to TRBD1. V dropped 1 base and J dropped 6; count of bases not matched to a gene: 10. The CDR3 loop spans 17 amino acids. CDR1 is SGHDN and CDR2 is FVKESK in the germline V gene. DNA of the CDR3: TGTGCCAGCAGCCAAGGTTCCACTGGGACAGGGAGAAACATTCAGTACTTC. Protein product: CASSQGSTGTGRNIQYF.

The rearrangement joins TRBV27 to TRBJ2-1; D unresolved. The germline V gene encodes CDR1 MNHEY and CDR2 SMNVEV (reference sequence). The CDR3 extends over 12 amino acids. The V end was cut by 5 bases, the J end by 3 bases, with 5 bases between. DNA for the CDR3: TGTGCCAGCAGTCCTAGCTACAATGAGCAGTTCTTC. It translates to CASSPSYNEQFF.

The CDR3 loop reads CASSLWQGGGTEAFF. As DNA, the CDR3 is TGCGCCAGCAGCTTATGGCAGGGTGGCGGCACTGAAGCTTTCTTT. This chain connects TRBV5-1 to TRBJ1-1, with a possible D match to TRBD1 (5 bases). V lost 2 bases to trimming and J lost 4 bases, with 15 bases between them. The CDR3 extends over 15 amino acids. CDR1 and CDR2 (germline): SGHRS, YFSETQ.

The rearrangement links TRBV7-8 to TRBJ1-6, with 8 bases fitting TRBD1. CDR3 length: 15 residues. Looked up from germline, CDR1 is SGHVS and CDR2 is FQNEAQ. The junction had 4 bases not matched to a gene; V was cut back by 1 base and J by 8 bases. CDR3 loop: CASSLGDRTDSPLHF. In nucleotides, the CDR3 is TGTGCCAGCAGCTTAGGGGACAGGACCGATTCACCCCTCCACTTT.

The chain links TRBV30 to TRBJ1-2; a weak D match, TRBD1 (5 bases). Per germline, CDR1 GTSNPN and CDR2 SVGIG (reference sequence). Trimming cost V 0 bases and J 8 bases, with 22 bases left between them. This CDR3 comprises 16 residues. The CDR3 DNA follows: TGTGCCTGGAGTGTACAAGGTGGGGTCGGGTGGGGCGGCTACACCTTC. Translation gives CAWSVQGGVGWGGYTF.

The rearrangement joins TRBV6-5 to TRBJ2-1, with 8 nucleotides matching TRBD2. This CDR3 is 15 amino acids long. J was trimmed by 9 bases and V by 7 bases; bases with no gene match: 14. In germline, CDR1 is MNHEY, CDR2 SVGAGI. Written as DNA, the CDR3 is TGTGCCAGCACCCCTTTGGCGGGGGGACGCTCTGAGCAGTTCTTC. Residues: CASTPLAGGRSEQFF.

The chain is built from TRBV6-5 and TRBJ1-5, with D uncertain. Trimming shortened V by 6 bases and J by 0 bases, and 6 bases separated the two germline ends. There are 13 residues in the CDR3. Germline assignment: CDR1 MNHEY and CDR2 SVGAGI. CDR3 in amino acids: CASRLYSNQPQHF. CDR3 nucleotides: TGTGCCAGCAGGTTATATAGCAATCAGCCCCAGCATTTT.